This T cell receptor beta chain stems from a study of T cells in Graves' hyperthyroidism and ophthalmopathy. The wider study: Before any treatment, at initial diagnosis, peripheral blood was collected. Study-wide results and limits: Classification by a 13 V-J model distinguished ophthalmopathy from stable hyperthyroidism.

Used for diagnoses were clinical symptoms, serum thyroxine and TRAb, thyroid ultrasound and orbital computed tomography. There were TCR beta CDR3 regions amplified from RNA transcripts. Primed by the HTBI set, a first-round RT-PCR was run on the TCR CDR3. TCRdb reprocessed the multiplex PCR reads via MiXCR and lists one record per CDR3 protein. Of around 290,000 distinct CDR3 sequences listed, about an eighth are singletons. Comment on this clonotype: Antigen: not known.

This CDR3 comprises 15 residues. Deletions cut 5 bases from V and 5 bases from J, with 18 bases between. Germline CDR1 is SEHNR and CDR2 is FQNEAQ (reference sequence). The V gene is TRBV7-9, the J gene TRBJ1-2; possibly TRBD1 for D (5 bases). The source of this sequence is a woman aged 25 to 39 with Graves' hyperthyroidism that later progressed to Graves' ophthalmopathy. The material sequenced was blood. The DNA for the CDR3 is TGTGCCAGCAGCCAACGGGGACGGGATCAATATGGCTACACCTTC. Translating it yields CASSQRGRDQYGYTF. Full variable domain (outside the CDR3, taken from reference TRBV7-9 and TRBJ1-2): DTGVSQNPRHKITKRGQNVTFRCDPISEHNRLYWYRQTLGQGPEFLTYFQNEAQLEKSRLLSDRFSAERPKGSFSTLEIQRTEQGDSAMYLCASSQRGRDQYGYTFGSGTRLTVV.